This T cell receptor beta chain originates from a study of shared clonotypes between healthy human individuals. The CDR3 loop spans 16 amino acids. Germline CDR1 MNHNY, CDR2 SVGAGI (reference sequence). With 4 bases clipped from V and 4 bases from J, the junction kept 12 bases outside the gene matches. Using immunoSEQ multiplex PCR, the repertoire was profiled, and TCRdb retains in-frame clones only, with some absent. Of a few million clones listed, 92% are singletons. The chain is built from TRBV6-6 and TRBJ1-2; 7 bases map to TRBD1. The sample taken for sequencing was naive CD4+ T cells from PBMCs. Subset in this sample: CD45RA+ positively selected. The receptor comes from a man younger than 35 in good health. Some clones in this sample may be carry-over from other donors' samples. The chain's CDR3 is CASSLVRDSAGYGYTF. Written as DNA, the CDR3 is TGTGCCAGCAGTTTAGTCCGGGACAGCGCGGGCTATGGCTACACCTTC.